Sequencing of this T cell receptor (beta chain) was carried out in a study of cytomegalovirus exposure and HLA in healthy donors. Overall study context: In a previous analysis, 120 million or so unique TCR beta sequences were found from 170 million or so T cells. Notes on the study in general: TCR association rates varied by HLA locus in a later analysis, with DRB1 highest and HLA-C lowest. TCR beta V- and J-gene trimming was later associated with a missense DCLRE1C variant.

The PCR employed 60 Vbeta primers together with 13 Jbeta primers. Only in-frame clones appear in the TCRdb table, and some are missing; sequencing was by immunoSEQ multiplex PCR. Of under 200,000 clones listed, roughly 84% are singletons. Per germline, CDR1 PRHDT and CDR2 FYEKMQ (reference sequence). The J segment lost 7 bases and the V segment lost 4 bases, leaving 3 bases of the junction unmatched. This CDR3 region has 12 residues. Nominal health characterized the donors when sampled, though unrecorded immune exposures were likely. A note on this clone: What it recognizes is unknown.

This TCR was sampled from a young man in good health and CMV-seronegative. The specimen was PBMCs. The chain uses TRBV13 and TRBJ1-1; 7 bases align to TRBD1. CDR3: CASSSDRNEAFF. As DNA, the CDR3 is TGTGCCAGCAGCTCGGACAGGAATGAAGCTTTCTTT.